This T cell receptor (beta chain) was recovered during a study of blood T cell repertoires in COVID-19. Study details: Whether acute or convalescent, the COVID-19 samples came from the United States, Italy and Spain. T cells, B-cell-depleted T cells, or PBMCs supplied cDNA or gDNA.

As concerns this clone: Sequence at one end of the junction differs from germline and may be a read error.

There are 11 residues in the CDR3. Germline V gene lookup returns CDR1 SEHNR and CDR2 FQNEAQ (reference sequence). Original analysis: Estimates of nucleated cell counts were drawn from the amplification of reference gene primers. Repertoires were generated with immunoSEQ multiplex PCR, while TCRdb's copy carries only in-frame clones and drops some. V and J calls and clone size come straight from that table; D and trimming were deduced from the DNA. The repertoire consists of 170,000 or so clones, with 85% to 90% occurring once and the leading ten covering 6.2%. The rearrangement joins TRBV7-9 to TRBJ2-3, with TRBD2 matching 12 bases. Sequencing was carried out using PBMCs or T cells enriched from blood (not recorded which). The TCR comes from a middle-aged man who had recovered from COVID-19. CDR3 in DNA: TGTGCCAGCAGCCGACTAGCGGGGGACACCTTT. Its translation: CASSRLAGDTF.